One TCR beta chain is described in this entry. In germline, CDR1 is MGHRA, CDR2 YSYEKL. Trimming shortened V by 1 base and J by 1 base, and 10 bases separated the two germline ends. CDR3 length: 15 amino acids. MiXCR was run by TCRdb on the RT-PCR reads, yielding one entry per CDR3 protein. Of more than 550,000 distinct CDR3 sequences in the sample, around 14% were seen once. The sequence was obtained from a female donor in good health, serving as a healthy control. Sequencing was carried out using memory CD4+ T cells from blood. J is TRBJ1-2 and V is TRBV4-1; D call uncertain. This chain's CDR3 is CASSQGEAFNYGYTF. The CDR3 nucleotides read TGCGCCAGCAGCCAAGGAGAGGCTTTTAACTATGGCTACACCTTC.